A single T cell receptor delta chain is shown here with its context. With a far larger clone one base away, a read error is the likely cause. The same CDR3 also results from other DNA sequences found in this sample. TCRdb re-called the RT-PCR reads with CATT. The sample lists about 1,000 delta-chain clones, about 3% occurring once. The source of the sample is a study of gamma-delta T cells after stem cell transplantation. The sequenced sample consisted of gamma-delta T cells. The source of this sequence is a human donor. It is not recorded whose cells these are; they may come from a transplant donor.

Here the CDR3 DNA reads TGTGCCTGTGACACCGTGGGGGGAAGGATTGTTTTTACCGATAAACTCATCTTT. This translates into CACDTVGGRIVFTDKLIF. The chain recombines TRDV2 with TRDJ1; D is perhaps TRDD3 (6 bases). The germline CDR1 and CDR2 sequences are GEAIGNYY and EKD. V shed 0 bases and J shed 2 bases, with 21 bases lying between them. The CDR3 is 18 amino acids.